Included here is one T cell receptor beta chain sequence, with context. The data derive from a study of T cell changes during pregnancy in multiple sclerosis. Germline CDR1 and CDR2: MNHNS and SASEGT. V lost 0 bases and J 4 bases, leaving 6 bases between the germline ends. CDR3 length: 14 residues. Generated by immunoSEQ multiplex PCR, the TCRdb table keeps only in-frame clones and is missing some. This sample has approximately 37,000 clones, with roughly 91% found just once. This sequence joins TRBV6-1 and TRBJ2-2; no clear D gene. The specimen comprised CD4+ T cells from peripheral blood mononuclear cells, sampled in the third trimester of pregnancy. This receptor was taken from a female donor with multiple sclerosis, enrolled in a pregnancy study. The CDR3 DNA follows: TGTGCCAGCAGTGAAGCACTTGTCACCGGGGAGCTGTTTTTT. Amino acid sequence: CASSEALVTGELFF.